The T cell receptor beta chain described here comes from a study of OX40 agonist ivuxolimab in advanced cancers. The method was immunoSEQ multiplex PCR; TCRdb's version includes in-frame clones alone and lacks a portion of them. The data show tens of thousands of clones, more than 85% seen once. This specimen consisted of CD4+ or CD8+ T cells sorted from blood, obtained in a trial of the OX40 agonist ivuxolimab. This receptor was identified in an adult with an advanced solid tumor such as melanoma, head and neck, liver or kidney cancer.

CDR3 amino acids: CASSLALSGGETQYF. DNA for the CDR3: TGTGCCAGCAGCTTAGCGTTATCAGGGGGAGAGACCCAGTACTTC. The rearrangement uses TRBV7-2 and TRBJ2-5; TRBD1 matches at 7 bases. Per germline, CDR1 SGHTA and CDR2 FQGNSA. With V trimmed by 0 bases and J by 4 bases, 5 bases remained unmatched. There are 15 residues in the CDR3. The variable domain in full, with the rest retrieved from reference TRBV7-2 and TRBJ2-5, is GAGVSQSPSNKVTEKGKDVELRCDPISGHTALYWYRQSLGQGLEFLIYFQGNSAPDKSGLPSDRFSAERTGGSVSTLTIQRTQQEDSAVYLCASSLALSGGETQYFGPGTRLLVL.